This T cell receptor beta chain was recorded in a study of blood T cell repertoires in COVID-19. About the study: Sample material is recorded as cDNA or gDNA derived from T cells, B-cell-depleted T cells, or PBMCs.

The authors' processing: Nucleated cell counts were estimated from reference gene primer amplification. Produced via immunoSEQ multiplex PCR; TCRdb's table is partial and in-frame only. The V and J calls and clone size were taken over from that table, and D and trimming were inferred from the DNA. The table lists a few hundred thousand clones, 70% to 90% of them singletons. Trimming pared 5 bases from V and 0 bases from J, leaving 8 bases between. The CDR3 has 14 residues. Germline CDR1 and CDR2: MDHEN and SYDVKM. Adults between roughly 18 and 95 years of age took part from about two dozen US areas. Allocation to cohorts depended on clinical history reported by the participants.

The TCR was taken from a woman in her forties or fifties who had recovered from COVID-19. The sequencing sample was made of PBMCs or T cells enriched from blood (not recorded which). The V gene is TRBV28, the J gene TRBJ2-4; D gene ambiguous. This CDR3 is CASSRNLAKNIQYF. DNA for the CDR3: TGTGCCAGCAGTCGAAACTTAGCCAAAAACATTCAGTACTTC.